The clone carrying this T cell receptor (beta chain) was counted between two and nine times. Its antigen is unidentified. This entry comes from a study of T cell responses to AZD1222 COVID-19 vaccine. Turning to the study itself: Pooled together were second doses at about 4 or about 12 weeks. Study-level points and caveats: Repertoire samples came only from after the peak T cell response. Spike-spanning, vaccine-associated CD4 TCRs were dominant at 160-218 and 743-854.

Data came from immunoSEQ multiplex PCR; TCRdb stores just in-frame clones and leaves some out. The sample lists about 120,000 clones, about 90% occurring once. The CDR3 has 15 residues. CDR1 is MDHEN and CDR2 is SYDVKM in the germline V gene. V was trimmed by 2 bases and J by 0 bases, leaving 5 bases between them. The chain couples TRBV28 to TRBJ2-6; no clear D gene. Material: peripheral blood, obtained on day 0 of AZD1222 vaccination. This TCR derives from an adult in good health. The CDR3 here is CASSLRPSGANVLTF. Here the CDR3 DNA reads TGTGCCAGCAGTTTAAGACCCTCTGGGGCCAACGTCCTGACTTTC.